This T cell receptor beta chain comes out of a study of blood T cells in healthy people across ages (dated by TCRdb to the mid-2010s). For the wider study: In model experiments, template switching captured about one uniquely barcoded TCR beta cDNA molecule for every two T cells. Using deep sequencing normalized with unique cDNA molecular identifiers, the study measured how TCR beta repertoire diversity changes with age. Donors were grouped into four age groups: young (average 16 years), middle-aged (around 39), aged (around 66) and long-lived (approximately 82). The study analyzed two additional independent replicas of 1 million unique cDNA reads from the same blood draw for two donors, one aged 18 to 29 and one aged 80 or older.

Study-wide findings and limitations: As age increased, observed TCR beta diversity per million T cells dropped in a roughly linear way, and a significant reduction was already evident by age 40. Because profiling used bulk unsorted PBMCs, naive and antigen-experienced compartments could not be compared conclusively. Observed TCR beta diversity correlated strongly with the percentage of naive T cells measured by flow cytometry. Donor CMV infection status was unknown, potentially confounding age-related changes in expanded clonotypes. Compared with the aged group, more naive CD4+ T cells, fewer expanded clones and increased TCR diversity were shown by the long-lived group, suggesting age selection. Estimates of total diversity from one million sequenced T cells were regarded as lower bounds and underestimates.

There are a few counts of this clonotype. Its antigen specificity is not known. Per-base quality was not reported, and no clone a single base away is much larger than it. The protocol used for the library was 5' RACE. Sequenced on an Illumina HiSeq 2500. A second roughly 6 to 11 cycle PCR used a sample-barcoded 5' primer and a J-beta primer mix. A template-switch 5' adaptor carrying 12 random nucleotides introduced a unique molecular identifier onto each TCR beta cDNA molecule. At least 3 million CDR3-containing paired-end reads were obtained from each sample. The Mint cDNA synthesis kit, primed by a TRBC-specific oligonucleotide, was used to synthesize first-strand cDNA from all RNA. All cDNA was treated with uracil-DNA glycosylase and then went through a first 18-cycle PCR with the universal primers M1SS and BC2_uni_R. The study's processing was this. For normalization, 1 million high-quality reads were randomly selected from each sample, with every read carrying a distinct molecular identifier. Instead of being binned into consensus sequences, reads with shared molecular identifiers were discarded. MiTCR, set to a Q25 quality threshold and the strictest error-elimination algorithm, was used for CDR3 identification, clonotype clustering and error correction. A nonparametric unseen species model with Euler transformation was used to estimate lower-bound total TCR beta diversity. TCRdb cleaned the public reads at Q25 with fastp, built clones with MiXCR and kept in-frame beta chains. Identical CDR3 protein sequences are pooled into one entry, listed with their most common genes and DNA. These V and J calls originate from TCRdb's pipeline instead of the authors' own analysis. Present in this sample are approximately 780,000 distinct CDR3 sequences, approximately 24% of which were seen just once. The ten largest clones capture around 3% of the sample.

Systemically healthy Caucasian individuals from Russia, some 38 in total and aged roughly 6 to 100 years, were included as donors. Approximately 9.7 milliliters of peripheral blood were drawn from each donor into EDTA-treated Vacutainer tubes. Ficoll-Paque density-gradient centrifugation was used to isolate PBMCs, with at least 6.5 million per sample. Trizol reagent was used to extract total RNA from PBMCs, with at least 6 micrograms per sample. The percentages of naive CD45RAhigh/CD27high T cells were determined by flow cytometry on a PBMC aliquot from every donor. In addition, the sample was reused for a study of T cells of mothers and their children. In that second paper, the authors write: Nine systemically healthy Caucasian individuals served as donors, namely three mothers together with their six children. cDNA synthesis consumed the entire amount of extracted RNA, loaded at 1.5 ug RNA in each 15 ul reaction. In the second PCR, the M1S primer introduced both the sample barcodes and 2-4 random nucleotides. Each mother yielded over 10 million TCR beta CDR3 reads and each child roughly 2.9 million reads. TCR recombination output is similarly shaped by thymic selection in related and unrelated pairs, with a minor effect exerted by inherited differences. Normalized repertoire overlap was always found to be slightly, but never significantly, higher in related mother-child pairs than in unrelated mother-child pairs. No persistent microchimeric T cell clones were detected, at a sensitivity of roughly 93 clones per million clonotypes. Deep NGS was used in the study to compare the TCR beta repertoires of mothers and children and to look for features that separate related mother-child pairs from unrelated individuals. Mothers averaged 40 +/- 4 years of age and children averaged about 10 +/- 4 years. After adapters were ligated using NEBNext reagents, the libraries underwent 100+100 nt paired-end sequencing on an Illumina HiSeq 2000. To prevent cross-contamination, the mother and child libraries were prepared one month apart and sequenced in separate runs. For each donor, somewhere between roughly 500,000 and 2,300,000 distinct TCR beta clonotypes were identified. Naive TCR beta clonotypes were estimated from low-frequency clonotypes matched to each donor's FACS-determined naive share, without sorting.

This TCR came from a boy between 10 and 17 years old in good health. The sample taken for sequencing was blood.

The CDR3 in this case is CASKQGGETQYF. The bases are TGTGCCAGCAAACAGGGCGGAGAGACCCAGTACTTC. The sequence is built from TRBV7-9 and TRBJ2-5, with TRBD1 as a weak D call on 6 bases. V and J are truncated by 7 bases and 4 bases respectively, leaving an intervening sequence of 10 bases. The CDR3 runs 12 residues from the cysteine to the phenylalanine. Left in the record is the CDR3 DNA by itself, 36 bases read in frame from the first base. Per the germline V gene (reference sequence), SEHNR is the CDR1 and FQNEAQ is the CDR2.